This T cell receptor (beta chain) was profiled in a study of shared clonotypes between healthy human individuals. Study findings and constraints: Four donors held about 5% of naive CD4 clonotypes in common. The expectation was that sequencing depth would affect clonotype sharing among donors.

About this clone: The antigen is not known.

The authors distributed each subset's genomic DNA evenly over several immunoSEQ plates. The assay was immunoSEQ multiplex PCR, and TCRdb's table has in-frame clones only and misses some. Of roughly 2.5 million clones in the sample, around nine tenths were seen once. Germline values: CDR1 MDHEN, CDR2 SYDVKM. The CDR3 spans 13 residues. V gave up 2 bases and J gave up 12 bases, with 14 bases separating them. The source material was naive CD4+ T cells sorted from blood. Subset noted: CD45RA+ positively selected. The J gene is TRBJ2-1, the V gene TRBV28; D is tentatively TRBD1 or TRBD2 (7 bases each). The receptor was derived from a man between 18 and 35 years old in good health. The CDR3 coding sequence is TGTGCCAGCAGTTTAAGCAGCAGGGGGGGGCAGTTCTTC. Translation: CASSLSSRGGQFF.